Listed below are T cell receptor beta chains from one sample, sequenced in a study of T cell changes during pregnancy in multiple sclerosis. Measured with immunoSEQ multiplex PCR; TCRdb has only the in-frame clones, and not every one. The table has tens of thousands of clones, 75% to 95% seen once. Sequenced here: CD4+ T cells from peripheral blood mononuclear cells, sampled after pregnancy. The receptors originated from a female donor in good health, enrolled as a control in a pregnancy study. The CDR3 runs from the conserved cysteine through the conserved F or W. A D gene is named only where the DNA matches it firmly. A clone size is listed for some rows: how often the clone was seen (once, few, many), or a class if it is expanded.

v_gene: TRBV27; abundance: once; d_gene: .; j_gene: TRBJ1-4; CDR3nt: TGTGCCAGCCGGCGGCCTGGAACTAATGAAAAACTGTTTTTT; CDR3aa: CASRRPGTNEKLFF
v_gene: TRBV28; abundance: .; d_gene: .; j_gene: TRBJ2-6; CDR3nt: TGTGCCAGCACCCTAGGGGCAGTCGGGGCCAACGTCCTGACTTTC; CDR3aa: CASTLGAVGANVLTF
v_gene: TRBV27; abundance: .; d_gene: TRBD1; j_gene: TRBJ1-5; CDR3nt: TGTGCCAGCAGCCACGGAGGACAGGGGCGCAATCAGCCCCAGCATTTT; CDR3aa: CASSHGGQGRNQPQHF
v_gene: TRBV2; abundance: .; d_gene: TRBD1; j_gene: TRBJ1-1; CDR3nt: TGTGCCAGCTCTTTTGGGACAGGGGCCACTGAAGCTTTCTTT; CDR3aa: CASSFGTGATEAFF
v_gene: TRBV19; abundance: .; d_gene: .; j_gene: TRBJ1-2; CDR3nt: TGTGCCAGTAGTACCCCCGTTCGGGTTGGAAACTATGGCTACACCTTC; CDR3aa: CASSTPVRVGNYGYTF
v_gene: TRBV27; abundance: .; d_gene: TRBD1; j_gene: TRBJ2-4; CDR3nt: TGTGCCAGCAGTCTCCGACCAGGGGGTTATAGCAAAAACATTCAGTACTTC; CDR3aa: CASSLRPGGYSKNIQYF
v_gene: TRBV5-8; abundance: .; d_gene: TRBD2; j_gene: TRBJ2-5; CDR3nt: TGTGCCAGCAGCACCGGGACTAGCGGGTGGTACCAAGAGACCCAGTACTTC; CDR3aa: CASSTGTSGWYQETQYF
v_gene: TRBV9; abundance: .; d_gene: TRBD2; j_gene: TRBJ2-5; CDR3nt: TGTGCCAGCAGCCCACTCGCGACTAGCGGGAGGAGAGAGACCCAGTACTTC; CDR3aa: CASSPLATSGRRETQYF
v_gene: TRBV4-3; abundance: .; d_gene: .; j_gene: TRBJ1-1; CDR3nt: TGCGCCAGCAGCGTAGACTCACGACAGACTTACACTGAAGCTTTCTTT; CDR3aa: CASSVDSRQTYTEAFF
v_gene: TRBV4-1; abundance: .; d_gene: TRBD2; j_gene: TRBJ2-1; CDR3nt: TGCGCCAGCAGCCGGGCGGGCTTACTAGCGATGTACAATGAGCAGTTCTTC; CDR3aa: CASSRAGLLAMYNEQFF
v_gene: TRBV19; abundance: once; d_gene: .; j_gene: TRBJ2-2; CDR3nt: TGTGCCAGTAGTCTTAGACAGATCCGCCTTTCGGACGGGGAGCTGTTTTTT; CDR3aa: CASSLRQIRLSDGELFF
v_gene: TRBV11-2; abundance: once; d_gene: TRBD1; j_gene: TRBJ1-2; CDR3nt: TGTGCCAGCAGCCACCCGTCAGACAGGGGGATAAGCTATGGCTACACCTTC; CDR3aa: CASSHPSDRGISYGYTF
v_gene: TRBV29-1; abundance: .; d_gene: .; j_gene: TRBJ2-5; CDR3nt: TGCAGCGTTGATTTAGGGGGATACCAAGAGACCCAGTACTTC; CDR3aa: CSVDLGGYQETQYF
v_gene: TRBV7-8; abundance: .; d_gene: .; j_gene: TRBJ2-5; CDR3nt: TGTGCCAGCAGCTTAGCGAATAGGGGGGAGACCCAGTACTTC; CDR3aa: CASSLANRGETQYF
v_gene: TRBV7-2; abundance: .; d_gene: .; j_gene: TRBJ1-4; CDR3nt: TGTGCCAGCCGCGGCGCCCCTAATGAAAAACTGTTTTTT; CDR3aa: CASRGAPNEKLFF
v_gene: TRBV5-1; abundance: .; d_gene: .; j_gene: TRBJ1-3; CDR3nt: TGCGCCAGCAGCCCTGACAGCACTGGAAACACCATATATTTT; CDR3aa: CASSPDSTGNTIYF
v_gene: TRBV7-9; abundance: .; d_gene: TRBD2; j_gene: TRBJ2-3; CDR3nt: TGTGCCAGCCCGCCCTCCGGGGGGAAGTACACAGATACGCAGTATTTT; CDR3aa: CASPPSGGKYTDTQYF
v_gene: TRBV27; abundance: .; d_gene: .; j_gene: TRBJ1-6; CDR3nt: TGTGCCAGCAGTCCCACGGGAGCCCGGGGTTCACCCCTCCACTTT; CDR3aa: CASSPTGARGSPLHF
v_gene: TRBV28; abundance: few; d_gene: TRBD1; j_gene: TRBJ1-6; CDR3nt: TGTGCCAGCAGCGTTGGAGTGAGACAGGGGGTCTATCGGTCACCCCTCCACTTT; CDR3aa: CASSVGVRQGVYRSPLHF
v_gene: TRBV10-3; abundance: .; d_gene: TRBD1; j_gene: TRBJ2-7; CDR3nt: TGTGCCATCAGCCCAACCGGGACAGGGATCTCCTACGAGCAGTACTTC; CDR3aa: CAISPTGTGISYEQYF
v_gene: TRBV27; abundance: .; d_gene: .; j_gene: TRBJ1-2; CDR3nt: TGTGCCAGCAGTCCAGTAGCATTCTATGGCTACACCTTC; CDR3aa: CASSPVAFYGYTF
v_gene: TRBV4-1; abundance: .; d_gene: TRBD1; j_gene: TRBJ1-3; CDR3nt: TGCGCCAGCAGCCCTTGGGGACAGACTGGAAACACCATATATTTT; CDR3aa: CASSPWGQTGNTIYF
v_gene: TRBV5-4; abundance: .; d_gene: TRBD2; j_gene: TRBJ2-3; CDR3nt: TGTGCCAGCAGCTTACCGACTAGCCGGATATCAGATACGCAGTATTTT; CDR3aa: CASSLPTSRISDTQYF
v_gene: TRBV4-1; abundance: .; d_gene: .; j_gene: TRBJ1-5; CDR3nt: TGCGCCAGCAGCCAAGTGATTGGGGGGATCAGGGTAAATCAGCCCCAGCATTTT; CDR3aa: CASSQVIGGIRVNQPQHF
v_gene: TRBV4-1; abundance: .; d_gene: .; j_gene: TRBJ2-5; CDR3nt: TGCGCCAGCAGCCAGGCTTACGGGGAGACCCAGTACTTC; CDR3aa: CASSQAYGETQYF
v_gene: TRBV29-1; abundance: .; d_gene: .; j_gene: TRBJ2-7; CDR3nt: TGCAGCGCAATAATAGATAGCGGAACCTACGAGCAGTACTTC; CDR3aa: CSAIIDSGTYEQYF
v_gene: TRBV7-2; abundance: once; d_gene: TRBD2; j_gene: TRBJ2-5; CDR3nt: TGTGCCAGCAGCTCTACCTACCCGAGCGGGGGGACCCAGTACTTC; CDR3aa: CASSSTYPSGGTQYF
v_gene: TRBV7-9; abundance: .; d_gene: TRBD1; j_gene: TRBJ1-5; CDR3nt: TGTGCCAGCAGCTTACAGGGGGCCCAGCCCCAGCATTTT; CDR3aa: CASSLQGAQPQHF
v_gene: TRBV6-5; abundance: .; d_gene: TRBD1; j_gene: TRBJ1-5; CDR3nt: TGTGCCAGCAGTCTCGGACAGGGGGGACAGCCCCAGCATTTT; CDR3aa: CASSLGQGGQPQHF
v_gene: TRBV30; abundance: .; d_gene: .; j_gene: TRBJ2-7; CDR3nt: TGTGCCTGGAGTAGGGAGGGGGGCTCCTACGAGCAGTACTTC; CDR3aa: CAWSREGGSYEQYF
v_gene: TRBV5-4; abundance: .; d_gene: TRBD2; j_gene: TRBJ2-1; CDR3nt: TGTGCCAGCAGCCTCGGGGGGTTCTCCTACAATGAGCAGTTCTTC; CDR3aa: CASSLGGFSYNEQFF
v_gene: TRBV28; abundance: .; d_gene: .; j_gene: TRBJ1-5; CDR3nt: TGTGCCAGCAGTTTGGGCAGGCGTTACAATCAGCCCCAGCATTTT; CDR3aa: CASSLGRRYNQPQHF
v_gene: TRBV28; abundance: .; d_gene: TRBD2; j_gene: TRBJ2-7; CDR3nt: TGTGCCAGCAGTTCTAGCGGGGGCCGCCTGTACGAGCAGTACTTC; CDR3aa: CASSSSGGRLYEQYF
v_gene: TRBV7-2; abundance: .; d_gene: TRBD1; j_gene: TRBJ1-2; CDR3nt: TGTGCCAGCAGCTCTCGACAGGGGGCTAGGAATGGCTACACCTTC; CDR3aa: CASSSRQGARNGYTF
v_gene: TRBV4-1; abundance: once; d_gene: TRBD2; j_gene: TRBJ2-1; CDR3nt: TGCGCCAGCAGCCAACGGACTAGCGGGAGCCAAAACAATGAGCAGTTCTTC; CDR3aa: CASSQRTSGSQNNEQFF
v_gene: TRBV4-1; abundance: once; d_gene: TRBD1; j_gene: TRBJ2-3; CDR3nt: TGCGCCAGCAGCCAATCAAGGGGGCCGACAGATACGCAGTATTTT; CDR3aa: CASSQSRGPTDTQYF
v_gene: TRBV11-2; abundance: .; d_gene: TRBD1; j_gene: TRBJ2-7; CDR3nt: TGTGCCAGCAGCTTGGTTGGTGGGACAGCCTCCTACGAGCAGTACTTC; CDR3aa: CASSLVGGTASYEQYF
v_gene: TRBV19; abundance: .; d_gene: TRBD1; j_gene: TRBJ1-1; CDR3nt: TGTGCCAGTAGAATTGACAGGGACACTGAAGCTTTCTTT; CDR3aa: CASRIDRDTEAFF
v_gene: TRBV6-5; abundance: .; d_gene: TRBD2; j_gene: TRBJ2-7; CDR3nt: TGTGCCAGCAGTTACCACGGGGGGGACGAGCAGTACTTC; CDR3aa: CASSYHGGDEQYF
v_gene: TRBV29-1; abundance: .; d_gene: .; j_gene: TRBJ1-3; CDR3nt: TGCAGCGTTGAAGTCGGGGGGATGCACACCATATATTTT; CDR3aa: CSVEVGGMHTIYF
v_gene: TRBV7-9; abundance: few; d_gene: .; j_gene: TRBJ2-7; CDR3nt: TGTGCCAGCAGCTTAGTGCACTCGTCCTACGAGCAGTACTTC; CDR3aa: CASSLVHSSYEQYF
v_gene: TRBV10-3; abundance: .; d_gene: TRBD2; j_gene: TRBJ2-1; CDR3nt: TGTGCCATCAGTGAGATGGTACTAGCGCCCAATGAGCAGTTCTTC; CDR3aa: CAISEMVLAPNEQFF
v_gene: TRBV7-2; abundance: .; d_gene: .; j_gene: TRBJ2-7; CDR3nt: TGTGCCAGCAGCCAGGTAGACGAGCTGGGGCACGAGCAGTACTTC; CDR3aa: CASSQVDELGHEQYF
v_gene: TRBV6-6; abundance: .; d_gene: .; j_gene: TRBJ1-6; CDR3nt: TGTGCCAGCAGGCCCGATCTGGTAGCGCCCCTCCACTTT; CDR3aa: CASRPDLVAPLHF
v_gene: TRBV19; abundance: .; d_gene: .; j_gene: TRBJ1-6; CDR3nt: TGTGCCAGTAGTCAGGCCCTTAATTCACCCCTCCACTTT; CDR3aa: CASSQALNSPLHF
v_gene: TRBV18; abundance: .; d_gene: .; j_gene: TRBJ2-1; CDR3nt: TGTGCCAGCTCAGCCGTATCAGGGGCCCGGGAGCAGTTCTTC; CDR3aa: CASSAVSGAREQFF
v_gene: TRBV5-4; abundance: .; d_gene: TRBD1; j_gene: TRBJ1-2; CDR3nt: TGTGCCAGCAGCTTGGAGGGTGGGCAGGGGGCAGCATATTATGGCTACACCTTC; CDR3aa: CASSLEGGQGAAYYGYTF
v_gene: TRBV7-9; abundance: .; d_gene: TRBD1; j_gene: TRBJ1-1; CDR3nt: TGTGCCATTTACCCAGGGGGCACTGAAGCTTTCTTT; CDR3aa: CAIYPGGTEAFF